The 9 T cell receptor beta chains below all came from one sample that was sequenced in a study of cytomegalovirus exposure and HLA in healthy donors. This PCR relied on a set of 60 Vbeta primers and 13 Jbeta primers. Here immunoSEQ multiplex PCR was the method, and the copy in TCRdb shows in-frame clones only, minus some. The sample holds around 140,000 clones, around 80% seen once. The material sequenced was PBMCs. All receptors derive from a female donor in good health and CMV-seropositive.

This chain joins TRBV5-1 and TRBJ1-1; 8 bases are shared with TRBD1. CDR1 SGHRS and CDR2 YFSETQ come from the germline V gene. This CDR3 has 16 amino acids. Unmatched junction bases numbered 6, after V lost 1 base and J lost 1 base. As DNA, the CDR3 is TGCGCCAGCAGCTTGACCCTAGGGACAGGGAACACTGAAGCTTTCTTT. It codes for CASSLTLGTGNTEAFF.

CDR3 nucleotide sequence: TGTGCCAGTAGTATAGACAGACAGCAAGAGACCCAGTACTTC. Translation gives CASSIDRQQETQYF. The chain is built from TRBV19 and TRBJ2-5; possible D gene TRBD1, 5 bases. This CDR3 is 14 amino acids long. V was pared by 0 bases and J by 2 bases, with 7 bases between. Per germline, CDR1 LNHDA and CDR2 SQIVND (reference sequence).

The rearrangement joins TRBV28 to TRBJ1-2; 12 bases fit TRBD1. The CDR3 runs to 14 residues. Germline CDR1 is MDHEN and CDR2 is SYDVKM. The J segment lost 6 bases and the V segment lost 8 bases, leaving 7 bases of the junction unmatched. The CDR3 reads CASHTGTGGHGYTF. CDR3 sequence (DNA): TGTGCCAGCCACACCGGGACAGGGGGCCATGGCTACACCTTC.

The rearrangement links TRBV30 to TRBJ2-2, with TRBD1 matching 8 bases. The germline V gene has CDR1 GTSNPN and CDR2 SVGIG (reference sequence). With V trimmed by 3 bases and J by 7 bases, 13 bases remained unmatched. The CDR3 is made up of 16 amino acids. This CDR3 is CAWRGIQGALNGELFF. Written as DNA, the CDR3 is TGTGCCTGGAGGGGGATCCAGGGGGCCCTGAACGGGGAGCTGTTTTTT.

This rearrangement joins TRBV18 to TRBJ2-2, with 9 positions matching TRBD1. The CDR3 is 17 residues long. V lost 3 bases to trimming and J lost 5 bases; unmatched junction nucleotides: 10. CDR1 and CDR2 (germline): KGHSH, LQKENI. The CDR3 coding sequence is TGTGCCAGCTCACCTACCGCCGGGACAGGGAGGACCGGGGAGCTGTTTTTT. Protein sequence: CASSPTAGTGRTGELFF.

The V gene is TRBV5-1, the J gene TRBJ1-2, with 10 bases lining up with TRBD1. The CDR3 is made up of 13 amino acids. After removal of 4 bases from V and 8 bases from J, the junction contained 5 bases not matched to a gene. CDR1 and CDR2 from the germline V gene are SGHRS and YFSETQ. CDR3 coding DNA: TGCGCCAGCAGCACGGGACAGGGGCAAGGCTACACCTTC. Translated, it gives CASSTGQGQGYTF.

This chain uses TRBV5-4 with TRBJ2-2; weak D call: TRBD1 (5 bases). The CDR3 covers 15 residues. CDR1 SGHNT and CDR2 YYREEE come from the germline V gene (reference sequence). V gave up 1 base and J gave up 1 base, with 8 bases separating them. The DNA of the CDR3 is TGTGCCAGCAGCTTGTCCAGGGTGAACACCGGGGAGCTGTTTTTT. It is translated as CASSLSRVNTGELFF.

The table lists this clone with a count of one. The rearrangement joins TRBV11-3 to TRBJ2-1; 7 bases line up with TRBD1. V dropped 5 bases and J dropped 1; count of bases not matched to a gene: 11. CDR1 SGHNT and CDR2 YENEEA come from the germline V gene. The CDR3 runs 17 residues. The CDR3 sequence is CASSPNRGTGSYNEQFF. CDR3 DNA sequence: TGTGCCAGCAGCCCAAACAGGGGAACGGGGTCCTACAATGAGCAGTTCTTC.

This chain connects TRBV28 to TRBJ1-1; no firm D call. Germline-derived CDR1 and CDR2 are MDHEN and SYDVKM. The CDR3 spans 14 residues. V was cut by 6 bases and J by 5 bases, with 16 bases left in between. The CDR3 reads CASRPPRSGTEAFF. CDR3 nucleotides: TGTGCCAGCAGACCACCCAGGTCGGGGACTGAAGCTTTCTTT. Combining the CDR3 with reference TRBV28 and TRBJ1-1 gives the whole variable domain DVKVTQSSRYLVKRTGEKVFLECVQDMDHENMFWYRQDPGLGLRLIYFSYDVKMKEKGDIPEGYSVSREKKERFSLILESASTNQTSMYLCASRPPRSGTEAFFGQGTRLTVV.